The entry below gives a single TCR beta chain sequence along with its context. Its antigen remains undetermined. No base qualities exist here, and no much larger clone lies one base off it. The data stem from a study of radiation and T cells in renal cell carcinoma (dated by TCRdb to the early 2020s). Context from the whole study: TCR beta sequencing covered fewer than 60 samples in total, comprising some 25 tumors and roughly 27 peripheral blood samples. The final blood draw was performed at 4 weeks after radiation, at the same time as nephrectomy. Across all 50 or so samples, several million unique CDR3 nucleotide sequences encoding about 2.4 million unique CDR3 amino acid sequences were identified.

Following the manufacturer's recommendations, the immunoSEQ kit was used to generate TCR beta libraries from genomic DNA. For library preparation, a first multiplex PCR was performed with proprietary primers, followed by a second PCR in which unique barcodes were added, and bead cleanups were performed after each round. Each sample batch included a kit-provided positive control reaction and a negative control reaction. The final libraries were assessed on an Agilent 4200 TapeStation D1000 ScreenTape, pooled by volume, and quantified by qPCR. An Illumina NextSeq500 fitted with a MidOutput 150-cycle cartridge performed the sequencing, running 156 Read1 cycles and 15 Index1 cycles with the kit's custom primers. The pooled library was loaded at roughly 1 pM with about 21% PhiX control spiked in. The original methods were these. Vendor-processed data were analyzed in R, and a clonotype was defined as all T cells sharing the same CDR3 nucleotide sequence. In the clone abundance analyses, frequencies were normalized to the 10,000 most abundant clones in each sample. Before analysis, public T cell clones were removed, and these numbered fewer than five per sample on average. Tumor-enriched and baseline blood-enriched clonotypes were defined by at least a 32-fold difference in abundance between compartments. Clonotypes expanded or contracted between blood time points were identified with a beta-binomial differential abundance model. The Baroni-Urbani and Buser coefficient was used to measure tumor-blood repertoire similarity, and groups were compared with two-tailed Wilcoxon tests in R. Drawn from immuneACCESS, this table holds only the in-frame rearrangements with V and J called that TCRdb kept. Clones are partly lost; checked studies trace under half to an unresolved V gene and leave the rest unexplained. V, J and clone size reflect that table, while D and trimming were determined from the DNA. Within this sample are 150,000 to 200,000 clones, with 88% of them counted one time only. The ten biggest clones cover approximately 10% of the sample.

The paper's findings and limits, for the study overall: With a single-armed trial design, the study had no way to address how radiation dose or scheduling affects the TCR repertoire. In blood, the top tumor clonotypes increased between baseline and 2 weeks post-radiation and then shrank by 4 weeks, which suggests that tumor-resident clones expanded only transiently. Because pretreatment tumor biopsies were not available, the study could not determine whether clonotypes were already present within the tumor at baseline. Tracking of blood repertoire dynamics stopped at approximately four weeks after treatment, with no follow-up past that point.

The sample's time point label is to be understood as: blood 4 weeks post-SBRT, at nephrectomy. This sample's treatment or condition label indicates: 15 Gy SBRT to primary tumor, nephrectomy 4 weeks later. Samples came from a clinical trial, in which primary renal cell carcinomas received 15 Gy stereotactic body radiation therapy followed by nephrectomy 4 weeks later. To track tumor-enriched clonotypes, serial peripheral blood was sampled from radiation-treated patients at baseline and at 2 weeks and 4 weeks after SBRT. Every patient had renal cell carcinoma of clear cell pathology. The QIAamp DNA Blood Mini Kit (Qiagen) was used to prepare genomic DNA for TCR sequencing. Only samples passing all quality control checks were included in the analyses. Sequenced here: blood, sampled from a patient whose treatment included radiotherapy and nephrectomy. The origin of this receptor is a woman between 50 and 59 years old with renal cell carcinoma.

The nucleotides are TGTGCCAGTAGGCCACAGGGGGAGAGCTATGGCTACACCTTC. Its protein reads: CASRPQGESYGYTF. Recombination joined TRBV19 with TRBJ1-2, and 8 junction bases match TRBD1. Trimmed from V: 6 bases; trimmed from J: 4 bases; junction bases lacking a gene match: 7. Its CDR3 holds 14 amino acids, cysteine through phenylalanine. Of the read, only the CDR3 DNA is kept; its 42 bases are in frame from base 1. The germline V gene (reference sequence) sets CDR1 to LNHDA and CDR2 to SQIVND.